This is a list of T cell receptor beta chains from one sample in a study of blood T cell dynamics during melanoma immunotherapy. The protocol was immunoSEQ multiplex PCR, while the TCRdb copy is restricted to in-frame clones and leaves out a portion. The sample includes 750 to 900 clones, nearly 85% of them seen just once. Source: CD8+ T cells from blood, taken from a patient treated with checkpoint blockade. These receptors originate from a human donor with melanoma. The CDR3 runs from the conserved cysteine through the conserved F or W. The D gene is left open where the match is weak. Not all rows give a size; the values are once, few, many and, for expanded clones, a class.

d_call	clone_size	cdr3_length	v_call	j_call	cdr3_nt	cdr3_aa
TRBD1	.	17	TRBV7-2	TRBJ1-6	TGTGCCAGCAGCTTAATCACGGGACAGACGAGCAATTCACCCCTCCACTTT	CASSLITGQTSNSPLHF
TRBD2	.	15	TRBV7-6	TRBJ2-3	TGTGCCAGCAGCCCTCTGGCGGGAGAAACAGATACGCAGTATTTT	CASSPLAGETDTQYF
.	few	14	TRBV13	TRBJ1-5	TGTGCCAGCAGCCTTGCAGGGGTCGGTCAGCCCCAGCATTTT	CASSLAGVGQPQHF
TRBD2	.	14	TRBV13	TRBJ2-5	TGTGCCAGCAGCTTCTCTAGCGGCCAAGAGACCCAGTACTTC	CASSFSSGQETQYF
.	.	15	TRBV4-2	TRBJ2-5	TGTGCCAGCAGCCAAGAGACCCGAGCGACAGAGACCCAGTACTTC	CASSQETRATETQYF
TRBD1	few	14	TRBV7-6	TRBJ2-3	TGTGCCAGCAGCTTACGACAGGGGCCAGATACGCAGTATTTT	CASSLRQGPDTQYF
.	.	14	TRBV6-6	TRBJ2-6	TGTGCCAGCCACGGACCCTCTGGGGCCAACGTCCTGACTTTC	CASHGPSGANVLTF
.	.	14	TRBV27	TRBJ2-7	TGTGCCAGCAGTTCCTGGACAGACTCCTACGAGCAGTACTTC	CASSSWTDSYEQYF
TRBD1	once	15	TRBV5-1	TRBJ1-1	TGCGCCAGCAGCAAGGACAGGGGAGGATCAGCCGAAGCTTTCTTT	CASSKDRGGSAEAFF
.	.	17	TRBV27	TRBJ2-1	TGTGCCAGCAGCCTCGACTTTAAACTAGTGGGCCACAATGAGCAGTTCTTC	CASSLDFKLVGHNEQFF
TRBD2	.	19	TRBV7-3	TRBJ2-1	TGTGCCAGCTCACCAGGGACTAGCGAATTCTTAGACTCCTACAATGAGCAGTTCTTC	CASSPGTSEFLDSYNEQFF
TRBD1	few	13	TRBV7-2	TRBJ2-7	TGTGCCAGCAGCGTCGGACAGGCTTACGAGCAGTACTTC	CASSVGQAYEQYF
.	once	15	TRBV5-6	TRBJ1-4	TGTGCCAGCAGCGGGGGGTCGGACCTCAATGAAAAACTGTTTTTT	CASSGGSDLNEKLFF
TRBD1	.	15	TRBV11-2	TRBJ2-3	TGTGCCAGCAGCCCGACTCGGGGACAGGGAGATACGCAGTATTTT	CASSPTRGQGDTQYF
TRBD2	few	17	TRBV11-2	TRBJ2-1	TGTGCCAGCAGCCCGACTAGCGGGAGGTCAGGGTACAATGAGCAGTTCTTC	CASSPTSGRSGYNEQFF
TRBD1	.	15	TRBV6-6	TRBJ2-6	TGTGCCAGCAGCACAGGGGGCTCTGGGGCCAACGTCCTGACTTTC	CASSTGGSGANVLTF
.	.	13	TRBV7-6	TRBJ2-7	TGTGCCAGCAGCTTAGGGCCAAATTACGAGCAGTACTTC	CASSLGPNYEQYF
.	few	14	TRBV7-9	TRBJ1-4	TGTGCCAGCACCGAACCTGCTTTGTCCGAAAAACTGTTTTTT	CASTEPALSEKLFF
.	.	17	TRBV21-1	TRBJ2-2	TGTGCCAGCAGAACATACATCTACACAGGCTTGACCGGGGAGCTGTTTTTT	CASRTYIYTGLTGELFF
TRBD2	.	15	TRBV5-4	TRBJ2-5	TGTGCCAGCAGCCACCTAGCGGGAGGGCCGGAGACCCAGTACTTC	CASSHLAGGPETQYF
TRBD2	.	14	TRBV9	TRBJ2-7	TGTGCCAGCAGCTCGAGCGGGGAATCCTACGAGCAGTACTTC	CASSSSGESYEQYF
TRBD1	.	15	TRBV9	TRBJ2-7	TGTGCCAGCAGCCGAATCGGGGACAGGGCCTACGAGCAGTACTTC	CASSRIGDRAYEQYF
.	few	15	TRBV2	TRBJ1-2	TGTGCCAGCAGGCTTGCGTCAGGGGTTATAGATGGCTACACCTTC	CASRLASGVIDGYTF
.	.	15	TRBV23-1	TRBJ2-1	TGCGCCAGCAGTTTAGCGCACAGCTCCTACAATGAGCAGTTCTTC	CASSLAHSSYNEQFF
TRBD1	few	15	TRBV12-5	TRBJ2-1	TGTGCTAGTTCCGGGACAGGGGGTATTTACAATGAGCAGTTCTTC	CASSGTGGIYNEQFF